The sequence of this TCR beta chain was determined in a study of shared clonotypes between healthy human individuals. General observations from the study: Across subsets, estimated richness was generally greater for naive than for memory populations.

Details on this clone: Its cognate antigen is unknown.

Study donors comprised healthy, HIV-negative adults devoid of recent acute infection or vaccination. At the deep level, the assay was run. Assay used: immunoSEQ multiplex PCR; TCRdb lists only in-frame clones, some missing. The table shows approximately 980,000 clones, with approximately 76% occurring only once. This receptor was obtained from a man between 18 and 29 years old in good health. The specimen was memory CD4+ T cells sorted from blood. This sample's subset: CD45RA-negative fraction.

The CDR3, as DNA: TGTGCCACCAGCAGAGGCCAGGTAGAGACCCAGTACTTC. It codes for CATSRGQVETQYF. V and J are TRBV15 and TRBJ2-5, with no clear D. The CDR3 totals 13 residues. CDR1 is LNHNV, CDR2 YYDKDF, per germline (reference sequence). Trimming removed 1 base from V and 4 bases from J, with 7 bases in between.